The rows below give T cell receptor beta chains drawn from one sample of a study of CXCR4 blockade with PD-1 therapy in pancreatic cancer. Some clones are missing from TCRdb's copy, which holds only in-frame ones; the method was immunoSEQ multiplex PCR. The data show around 5,200 clones, around 50% seen once. Sequenced input: tumor tissue. The receptor source for this set is a human donor with pancreatic ductal adenocarcinoma. Each CDR3 is given with its conserved first and last residue. The D gene is left open where the match is weak. The size entry is marked missing in some rows and otherwise reads once, few, many or a size class.

cdr3_aa cdr3_nt cdr3_length v_call d_call j_call clone_size
CASSLVWGNTEAFF TGCGCCAGCAGCTTGGTGTGGGGGAACACTGAAGCTTTCTTT 14 TRBV5-1 - TRBJ1-1 few
CAWSLPTPLAEETQYF TGTGCCTGGAGTCTTCCCACGCCCCTAGCGGAAGAGACCCAGTACTTC 16 TRBV30 TRBD2 TRBJ2-5 -
CASSQDIAGASYEQYF TGTGCCAGCAGCCAAGATATAGCGGGAGCCTCCTACGAGCAGTACTTC 16 TRBV7-7 TRBD2 TRBJ2-7 -
CASTWTVSSYNEQFF TGTGCCAGTACCTGGACAGTGAGCTCCTACAATGAGCAGTTCTTC 15 TRBV19 - TRBJ2-1 -
CSVRLAGRETQYF TGCAGCGTTAGACTAGCGGGAAGAGAGACCCAGTACTTC 13 TRBV29-1 TRBD2 TRBJ2-5 -
CAWGGLDSPLHF TGTGCCTGGGGAGGGCTTGATTCACCCCTCCACTTT 12 TRBV28 - TRBJ1-6 few
CASTSPGGANVLTF TGTGCCAGCACCTCTCCAGGTGGGGCCAACGTCCTGACTTTC 14 TRBV27 - TRBJ2-6 few
CASSSGWNTEAFF TGTGCCAGCAGTTCGGGATGGAACACTGAAGCTTTCTTT 13 TRBV6-7 - TRBJ1-1 few
CASSPTPPKSMNTEAFF TGTGCCAGCTCACCAACTCCTCCGAAGTCGATGAACACTGAAGCTTTCTTT 17 TRBV18 - TRBJ1-1 -
CASSLTAGWEGEQYF TGCGCCAGCAGCTTAACCGCAGGGTGGGAGGGGGAGCAGTACTTC 15 TRBV5-1 TRBD2 TRBJ2-7 -
CASSYEATGGHEQFF TGTGCCAGCAGTTACGAGGCGACAGGGGGTCATGAGCAGTTCTTC 15 TRBV6-4 TRBD1 TRBJ2-1 -
CASSLGLGAYEQYF TGTGCCAGCAGTCTCGGACTAGGGGCCTACGAGCAGTACTTC 14 TRBV6-8 TRBD2 TRBJ2-7 few
CASSPRKTPGFVNTEAFF TGTGCCAGCTCACCGCGCAAGACCCCGGGGTTTGTGAACACTGAAGCTTTCTTT 18 TRBV18 - TRBJ1-1 -
CASSPPGTGGYEQYF TGTGCCAGCTCACCACCCGGGACAGGGGGTTACGAGCAGTACTTC 15 TRBV18 TRBD1 TRBJ2-7 -
CAWSLGNGYTF TGTGCCTGGAGTCTGGGGAACGGCTACACCTTC 11 TRBV30 - TRBJ1-2 -
CASSPPNRDTGELFF TGTGCCAGCTCACCACCGAACAGGGACACCGGGGAGCTGTTTTTT 15 TRBV18 - TRBJ2-2 -
CASSESSSGNTIYF TGTGCCAGCAGCGAGAGCAGCTCTGGAAACACCATATATTTT 14 TRBV11-3 - TRBJ1-3 medium-sized
CASGKGWGRGYTEAFF TGTGCCAGTGGAAAGGGGTGGGGAAGGGGATACACTGAAGCTTTCTTT 16 TRBV12-2 - TRBJ1-1 few
CASSLPANTEAFF TGTGCCAGCAGTTTACCAGCGAACACTGAAGCTTTCTTT 13 TRBV28 - TRBJ1-1 -
CASTLGRKSNEQFF TGTGCCAGCACCCTCGGGCGGAAATCCAATGAGCAGTTCTTC 14 TRBV6-8 - TRBJ2-1 -
CASTRDEGSNSPLHF TGTGCCAGCACCAGGGATGAAGGTTCGAATTCACCCCTCCACTTT 15 TRBV6-8 - TRBJ1-6 -
CASLPPDGANVLTF TGTGCCAGCTTACCACCAGATGGGGCCAACGTCCTGACTTTC 14 TRBV18 - TRBJ2-6 -
CASFPGGGNQPQHF TGTGCCAGCTTCCCGGGAGGTGGCAATCAGCCCCAGCATTTT 14 TRBV28 - TRBJ1-5 few
CATSLSSWGQVSYNEQFF TGTGCCACCAGCTTGAGTTCATGGGGACAGGTCTCCTACAATGAGCAGTTCTTC 18 TRBV15 TRBD1 TRBJ2-1 -
CSVGFSNTGELFF TGCAGCGTTGGCTTCTCGAACACCGGGGAGCTGTTTTTT 13 TRBV29-1 - TRBJ2-2 -
CASKRTTVNTEAFF TGTGCCAGCAAAAGAACTACCGTGAACACTGAAGCTTTCTTT 14 TRBV28 - TRBJ1-1 -
CASSPRTGGGDEQYF TGTGCCAGCTCTCCCCGGACAGGGGGCGGAGACGAGCAGTACTTC 15 TRBV18 TRBD1 TRBJ2-7 once
CASSRPGGEEKLFF TGTGCCAGCAGTCGACCAGGGGGAGAGGAAAAACTGTTTTTT 14 TRBV11-3 TRBD1 TRBJ1-4 -
CASGLIDRGPEKLFF TGTGCTAGTGGTTTGATAGACAGGGGGCCTGAAAAACTGTTTTTT 15 TRBV12-5 TRBD1 TRBJ1-4 -
CAWSVLFRGTNTGELFF TGTGCCTGGAGTGTACTTTTTCGGGGCACTAACACCGGGGAGCTGTTTTTT 17 TRBV30 - TRBJ2-2 -
CASSQESADYGYTF TGCGCCAGCAGCCAAGAATCGGCAGACTATGGCTACACCTTC 14 TRBV4-1 - TRBJ1-2 -
CASSEAKAEAFF TGTGCCAGCAGTGAAGCGAAGGCTGAAGCTTTCTTT 12 TRBV9 - TRBJ1-1 -
CASSPTGVSGNTIYF TGTGCCAGCTCACCGACAGGGGTTTCTGGAAACACCATATATTTT 15 TRBV18 TRBD1 TRBJ1-3 -
CASNPPSEQGYTDTQYF TGTGCCAGTAACCCTCCGTCGGAACAGGGTTACACAGATACACAGTATTTT 17 TRBV19 - TRBJ2-3 -
CASSPGGSNTEAFF TGTGCCAGCAGCCCAGGGGGATCGAACACTGAAGCTTTCTTT 14 TRBV7-1 TRBD1 TRBJ1-1 many
CASSPSRGTEAFF TGTGCCAGCTCACCGAGTCGAGGCACTGAAGCTTTCTTT 13 TRBV18 - TRBJ1-1 -
CSASSNRENEQFF TGCAGCGCCTCCAGTAACAGGGAAAATGAGCAGTTCTTC 13 TRBV29-1 - TRBJ2-1 -
CASSLKGTNNIQYF TGTGCTAGCAGCTTGAAGGGGACAAATAACATTCAGTACTTC 14 TRBV7-6 - TRBJ2-4 -
CASSPLGSYEQYF TGTGCCAGCTCACCATTGGGGAGCTACGAGCAGTACTTC 13 TRBV18 - TRBJ2-7 -
CSVVAGGGTEAFF TGCAGCGTTGTTGCTGGGGGCGGCACTGAAGCTTTCTTT 13 TRBV29-1 - TRBJ1-1 -
CASRRTSGANTGELFF TGTGCCAGCAGACGTACTAGCGGGGCCAACACCGGGGAGCTGTTTTTT 16 TRBV11-3 TRBD2 TRBJ2-2 -
CASSQLAGGTDTQYF TGTGCCAGCAGTCAACTAGCGGGAGGGACAGATACGCAGTATTTT 15 TRBV6-8 TRBD2 TRBJ2-3 -
CASQYHSGQGAADTQYF TGTGCCAGCCAATACCACTCGGGACAGGGGGCCGCAGATACGCAGTATTTT 17 TRBV19 TRBD1 TRBJ2-3 few
CASSHPGQGARTEAFF TGTGCCAGCAGCCATCCGGGACAGGGGGCGCGGACTGAAGCTTTCTTT 16 TRBV14 TRBD1 TRBJ1-1 -
CASSFLSSGGREAFF TGTGCCAGCAGCTTTCTGTCGTCAGGGGGCAGGGAAGCTTTCTTT 15 TRBV11-3 TRBD1 TRBJ1-1 few
CASSMRGSATNEKLFF TGTGCCAGTAGTATGAGGGGATCAGCAACTAATGAAAAACTGTTTTTT 16 TRBV19 - TRBJ1-4 -
CASRETGHSYEQYF TGTGCCAGCAGGGAAACGGGACACTCCTACGAGCAGTACTTC 14 TRBV9 - TRBJ2-7 -
CASIRGEIADTQYF TGTGCCAGCATCAGGGGGGAGATCGCAGATACGCAGTATTTT 14 TRBV9 - TRBJ2-3 few
CASSYRGRNTEAFF TGTGCCAGCAGTTATCGGGGGAGGAACACTGAAGCTTTCTTT 14 TRBV6-8 - TRBJ1-1 medium-sized
CASAEGGSYGYTF TGTGCCAGCGCCGAGGGCGGTAGCTATGGCTACACCTTC 13 TRBV18 - TRBJ1-2 -
CASSVDPYGGVNEQFF TGTGCCAGCAGCGTAGACCCATACGGAGGGGTCAATGAGCAGTTCTTC 16 TRBV9 - TRBJ2-1 -
CASSILSSGNTIYF TGTGCCAGTAGTATACTGAGCTCTGGAAACACCATATATTTT 14 TRBV19 - TRBJ1-3 -
CASSFGPGQTEAFF - 14 TRBV5-1 - TRBJ1-1 -
CASSLQPTYEDTQYF TGCGCCAGCAGCTTACAGCCGACATATGAAGATACGCAGTATTTT 15 TRBV5-1 - TRBJ2-3 -
CASSQEGGWTGSYEQYF TGTGCCAGCAGCCAAGAAGGGGGGTGGACAGGATCCTACGAGCAGTACTTC 17 TRBV14 - TRBJ2-7 -
CASWPHSTGQTNTQYF TGTGCCAGCTGGCCTCATTCGACAGGGCAGACAAATACGCAGTATTTT 16 TRBV28 TRBD1 TRBJ2-3 -